The 31 T cell receptor beta chains below all came from one sample that was sequenced in a study of cytomegalovirus exposure and HLA in healthy donors (dated by TCRdb to 2015 to 2018). Libraries were made using the immunoSEQ multiplex PCR assay. For the multiplex PCR, a mixture combining 60 forward primers for TCR Vbeta segments and 13 reverse primers for TCR Jbeta segments was used. TCRdb obtained this table from immuneACCESS and retained in-frame rearrangements with V and J assigned. These tables miss some clones; where compared with another copy, unresolved V genes account for less than half of the shortfall, and the remainder is unexplained. The sample's own table lists about 96,000 clones. Just under 3.5% of the sample is taken by the ten largest. Input material: PBMCs. The receptors originated from a woman between 25 and 40 years old in good health and CMV-seronegative.

The rearrangement links TRBV19 to TRBJ2-1; TRBD1 agrees at 9 bases. Germline V gene data show CDR1 as LNHDA and CDR2 as SQIVND (reference sequence). This CDR3 is 15 amino acids long. With V trimmed by 7 bases and J by 0 bases, 4 bases remained unmatched. The CDR3 here is CASTRDRASYNEQFF. In DNA form, the CDR3 reads TGTGCCAGTACCAGGGACAGGGCCTCCTACAATGAGCAGTTCTTC.

V gene TRBV4-1 combines with J gene TRBJ1-6, with TRBD1 matching over 8 bases. The V gene's germline CDR1 is MGHRA and CDR2 YSYEKL. CDR3 length: 17 residues. The V segment lost 4 bases and the J segment 7 bases; nucleotides outside the gene matches: 12. As DNA, the CDR3 is TGCGCCAGCAGCCGAAATCGACAGGGGTCTATGAATTCACCCCTCCACTTT. Its protein product is CASSRNRQGSMNSPLHF.

V is TRBV28 and J is TRBJ2-3; 7 nucleotides match TRBD2. Germline V gene lookup returns CDR1 MDHEN and CDR2 SYDVKM. This CDR3 is 16 amino acids long. With V trimmed by 7 bases and J by 0 bases, 10 bases remained unmatched. CDR3 sequence (DNA): TGTGCCAGCATTACGGCTAGCGGAATAAGCACAGATACGCAGTATTTT. This encodes CASITASGISTDTQYF. The full variable domain, rest sourced from reference TRBV28 and TRBJ2-3, is DVKVTQSSRYLVKRTGEKVFLECVQDMDHENMFWYRQDPGLGLRLIYFSYDVKMKEKGDIPEGYSVSREKKERFSLILESASTNQTSMYLCASITASGISTDTQYFGPGTRLTVL.

The genes are TRBV15 and TRBJ2-5, with D unclear. The CDR3 runs 13 residues. With 5 bases removed from V and 0 bases from J, the gap between germline ends came to 7 bases. The germline CDR1 and CDR2 sequences are LNHNV and YYDKDF (reference sequence). CDR3 in DNA: TGTGCCACCAGCGCGAGTTACCAAGAGACCCAGTACTTC. It translates to CATSASYQETQYF.

This rearrangement joins TRBV5-1 to TRBJ1-1; a weak D match, TRBD1 (6 bases). The ends were cut back, 3 bases at V and 7 bases at J, with 16 bases in the middle. The length of the CDR3 is 14 residues. CDR1 and CDR2 from the germline V gene are SGHRS and YFSETQ. The CDR3 is CASSWQGFAGEAFF. CDR3 coding DNA: TGCGCCAGCAGCTGGCAGGGGTTTGCAGGTGAAGCTTTCTTT.

This chain connects TRBV16 to TRBJ1-2; 7 bases line up with TRBD1. Trimming cost V 1 base and J 2 bases; bases outside gene matches: 4. The CDR3 totals 15 residues. Germline values: CDR1 KGHSY, CDR2 FQNENV. This CDR3 reads CASSQYTGDNYGYTF. CDR3 sequence (DNA): TGTGCCAGCAGCCAATATACAGGGGACAACTATGGCTACACCTTC.

The rearrangement joins TRBV27 to TRBJ2-7, with TRBD2 identical over 7 bases. V shed 6 bases and J 2 bases; nucleotides not matched to a gene: 10. There are 15 residues in the CDR3. Looked up from germline, CDR1 is MNHEY and CDR2 is SMNVEV (reference sequence). Here the CDR3 reads CASRMSGIAAYEQYF. CDR3 DNA: TGTGCCAGCAGGATGAGCGGGATCGCCGCCTACGAGCAGTACTTC.

The CDR3 is CASSFYRGAGGANVLTF. The CDR3 DNA follows: TGTGCCAGCAGCTTCTACAGGGGGGCAGGAGGGGCCAACGTCCTGACTTTC. The gene calls are TRBV5-4 and TRBJ2-6, with TRBD1 matching 8 bases. The germline CDR1 and CDR2 sequences are SGHNT and YYREEE (reference sequence). The V segment lost 2 bases and the J segment 4 bases; nucleotides outside the gene matches: 8. The CDR3 contains 17 residues.

The gene calls are TRBV13 and TRBJ2-1, with D possibly TRBD2 on 6 matching bases. The CDR3 contains 15 residues. Germline-derived CDR1 and CDR2 are PRHDT and FYEKMQ (reference sequence). V was shortened by 1 base and J by 5 bases, with 12 bases between the two germline ends. CDR3 region: CASSLDGRGHNEQFF. DNA of the CDR3: TGTGCCAGCAGCTTAGACGGGAGAGGCCACAATGAGCAGTTCTTC.

The rearrangement links TRBV7-2 to TRBJ1-5; TRBD1 aligns across 7 bases. The CDR3 totals 14 residues. Per the germline V gene, CDR1 is SGHTA and CDR2 is FQGNSA. Trimming at V came to 5 bases and at J to 5 bases, leaving 6 bases not matched to a gene. CDR3 residues: CASSPDRAYQPQHF. The CDR3 DNA reads as TGTGCCAGCAGCCCTGACAGGGCATATCAGCCCCAGCATTTT.

The rearrangement links TRBV18 to TRBJ1-1, with D unclear. Trimming cost V 3 bases and J 5 bases, with 16 bases left between them. The germline CDR1 and CDR2 sequences are KGHSH and LQKENI. CDR3 length: 15 residues. CDR3 DNA: TGTGCCAGCTCACCCCGAACCCCACAAGTAACTGAAGCTTTCTTT. It specifies CASSPRTPQVTEAFF.

This chain uses TRBV7-9 with TRBJ2-2, with TRBD1 identical over 10 bases. Germline assignment: CDR1 SEHNR and CDR2 FQNEAQ (reference sequence). The trim removed 1 base at V and 2 bases at J, leaving 4 bases unmatched. This CDR3 is 17 amino acids long. This chain's CDR3 is CASSLGGTGVNTGELFF. CDR3 DNA sequence: TGTGCCAGCAGCTTAGGAGGGACAGGGGTAAACACCGGGGAGCTGTTTTTT.

This sequence joins TRBV11-3 and TRBJ2-7, with no clear D. Germline V CDR1 and CDR2: SGHNT, YENEEA. CDR3 length: 13 residues. The V end was cut by 4 bases, the J end by 3 bases, with 10 bases between. The CDR3 DNA sequence: TGTGCCAGCAGCTCTGGTGGAGACTACGAGCAGTACTTC. It specifies CASSSGGDYEQYF.

The V call is TRBV5-6, the J call TRBJ2-5, with TRBD1 matching 8 bases. CDR1 and CDR2 (germline): SGHDT, YYEEEE. The CDR3 runs 18 residues. J gave up 1 base and V 1 base, and 12 bases lay outside the gene matches. The CDR3 spells CASSLMLSGQGGQETQYF. In DNA form, the CDR3 reads TGTGCCAGCAGCTTGATGTTAAGCGGACAGGGCGGCCAAGAGACCCAGTACTTC.

V usage is TRBV10-2 and J usage is TRBJ2-1; 7 bases agree with TRBD2. CDR3 length: 15 amino acids. Germline assignment: CDR1 WSHSY and CDR2 SAAADI. Trimming removed 3 bases from V and 2 bases from J; junction bases left unmatched: 4. CDR3 DNA: TGCGCCAGCAGTGAACGGGGGAGGGCCTACAATGAGCAGTTCTTC. This codes for CASSERGRAYNEQFF.

The V call is TRBV11-3, the J call TRBJ2-2, with 12 bases that match TRBD2. Losses at the gene ends were 4 bases for V and 0 bases for J; bases not matched to a gene: 3. The CDR3 runs 17 residues. In germline, CDR1 is SGHNT, CDR2 YENEEA. The CDR3 DNA reads TGTGCCAGCAGCTCGCGGACTAGCGGGACGAACACCGGGGAGCTGTTTTTT. Encoded protein: CASSSRTSGTNTGELFF.

The chain employs TRBV9 and TRBJ2-1; no reliable D call. Between the trimmed V and J ends, which lost 3 bases and 7 bases, there was a span of 5 bases. Germline CDR1 is SGDLS and CDR2 is YYNGEE. The CDR3 length is 11 residues. The CDR3 DNA reads TGTGCCAGCAGCGCCTTTAATGAGCAGTTCTTC. As protein: CASSAFNEQFF.

This chain connects TRBV4-1 to TRBJ2-7; D perhaps matches TRBD1 (6 bases). This CDR3 region has 16 residues. V lost 4 bases and J 3 bases, leaving 19 bases between the germline ends. The germline V gene encodes CDR1 MGHRA and CDR2 YSYEKL. Here the CDR3 reads CASSPPSGELLYEQYF. The CDR3 DNA is TGCGCCAGCAGCCCCCCGTCAGGGGAATTGCTCTACGAGCAGTACTTC.

The chain links TRBV29-1 to TRBJ2-1; 11 nucleotides align to TRBD2. Trimming at V came to 7 bases and at J to 8 bases, leaving 22 bases not matched to a gene. The germline V gene encodes CDR1 SQVTM and CDR2 ANQGSEA. The CDR3 extends over 18 amino acids. The CDR3 region is CSGNHFGLAGGPVDEQFF. The DNA of the CDR3 is TGCAGCGGAAACCATTTCGGCTTAGCGGGAGGGCCTGTGGATGAGCAGTTCTTC.

The DNA for the CDR3 is TGTGCCAGCAGTTTAAGCGGGTTGGCCAAAAACATTCAGTACTTC. Translation gives CASSLSGLAKNIQYF. The chain recombines TRBV28 with TRBJ2-4, with D maybe TRBD2 (6 bases). This CDR3 contains 15 residues. Germline CDR1 and CDR2: MDHEN and SYDVKM. Trimming removed 2 bases from V and 1 base from J, with 9 bases in between.

This chain links TRBV6-1 with TRBJ2-5, with 11 bases lining up with TRBD2. V was pared by 2 bases and J by 5 bases, with 4 bases of the junction left unmatched. This CDR3 region has 15 residues. Germline V lookup: CDR1 MNHNS, CDR2 SASEGT. The CDR3 is CASSELAGGGETQYF. CDR3 coding DNA: TGTGCCAGCAGTGAACTAGCGGGGGGCGGGGAGACCCAGTACTTC.

V usage is TRBV25-1 and J usage is TRBJ2-2; TRBD2 matches 12 bases. The germline V gene encodes CDR1 MGHDK and CDR2 SYGVNS. After removal of 5 bases from V and 3 bases from J, the junction contained 4 bases not matched to a gene. The CDR3 spans 16 residues. In DNA, the CDR3 is TGTGCCAGCAGTAGCTCTAGCGGGGGGGACACCGGGGAGCTGTTTTTT. This encodes CASSSSSGGDTGELFF.

The chain carries TRBV5-1 and TRBJ2-3; 7 bases align to TRBD2. Germline assignment: CDR1 SGHRS and CDR2 YFSETQ. This CDR3 has 15 residues. Trimming at V came to 3 bases and at J to 2 bases, leaving 6 bases not matched to a gene. DNA of the CDR3: TGCGCCAGCAGCTATGGCGGGGGTTACACAGATACGCAGTATTTT. Its protein product is CASSYGGGYTDTQYF.

V and J are TRBV2 and TRBJ1-3, with D hard to call. The V gene's germline CDR1 is SNHLY and CDR2 FYNNEI. V lost 6 bases and J lost 0, with 9 bases in between. The CDR3 extends over 14 amino acids. The CDR3 here is CASRASSSGNTIYF. The CDR3, as DNA: TGTGCCAGCAGAGCATCTAGCTCTGGAAACACCATATATTTT.

CDR3 in amino acids: CASRAGRDYTEAFF. The DNA for the CDR3 is TGCGCCAGCAGGGCTGGGAGGGACTACACTGAAGCTTTCTTT. The gene calls are TRBV10-2 and TRBJ1-1; D might be TRBD1 (5 bases). V was clipped by 6 bases and J by 3 bases, with 14 bases between them. Germline V gene data show CDR1 as WSHSY and CDR2 as SAAADI. This CDR3 region has 14 residues.

CDR3 protein: CAISVAQSQNEKLFF. DNA of the CDR3: TGTGCCATCAGTGTTGCCCAATCCCAGAATGAAAAACTGTTTTTT. This chain connects TRBV10-3 to TRBJ1-4; unclear D gene. The germline V gene has CDR1 ENHRY and CDR2 SYGVKD. The CDR3 has 15 amino acids. Between the trimmed V and J ends, which lost 4 bases and 5 bases, there was a span of 14 bases.

The gene calls are TRBV6-1 and TRBJ1-1; D ambiguous. Germline V gene lookup returns CDR1 MNHNS and CDR2 SASEGT. The CDR3 has 15 residues. Trimming removed 7 bases at V and 4 bases at J, with 19 bases between. The CDR3 is CASTGSLILGTEAFF. The CDR3, as DNA: TGTGCCAGCACGGGAAGCTTAATTTTGGGCACTGAAGCTTTCTTT.

This clone is deemed medium-sized by its frequency. V and J are TRBV19 and TRBJ1-1, with 9 bases lining up with TRBD1. Germline values: CDR1 LNHDA, CDR2 SQIVND (reference sequence). This CDR3 has 18 amino acids. Unmatched junction bases numbered 13, after V lost 3 bases and J lost 2 bases. The CDR3 nucleotides are TGTGCCAGTAGTATTGAATTTGGGGACAGGGCCGGAAACACTGAAGCTTTCTTT. Protein sequence: CASSIEFGDRAGNTEAFF.

The rearrangement links TRBV5-4 to TRBJ2-3, with 10 bases that match TRBD2. The CDR3 contains 14 residues. With 3 bases clipped from V and 5 bases from J, the junction kept 3 bases outside the gene matches. Germline CDR1 SGHNT, CDR2 YYREEE (reference sequence). The CDR3 here is CASSSLAGEDTQYF. CDR3 bases: TGTGCCAGCAGCTCCCTAGCGGGGGAAGATACGCAGTATTTT.

The chain joins TRBV5-4 to TRBJ2-2; D gene unclear. Germline CDR1 and CDR2: SGHNT and YYREEE (reference sequence). This CDR3 comprises 13 residues. V shed 2 bases and J shed 6 bases, with 8 bases lying between them. In nucleotides, the CDR3 is TGTGCCAGCAGCTTCGTAAATTCCGGGGAGCTGTTTTTT. Protein: CASSFVNSGELFF.

The rearrangement uses TRBV29-1 and TRBJ1-1; 9 positions match TRBD1. The V gene end was trimmed by 2 bases and the J gene end by 3 bases; junction bases not matched to a gene: 4. This CDR3 is 14 amino acids long. Germline V CDR1 and CDR2: SQVTM, ANQGSEA. CDR3 nucleotide sequence: TGCAGCGTTGAACGGACAGGGGAGGACACTGAAGCTTTCTTT. Amino acid sequence: CSVERTGEDTEAFF.